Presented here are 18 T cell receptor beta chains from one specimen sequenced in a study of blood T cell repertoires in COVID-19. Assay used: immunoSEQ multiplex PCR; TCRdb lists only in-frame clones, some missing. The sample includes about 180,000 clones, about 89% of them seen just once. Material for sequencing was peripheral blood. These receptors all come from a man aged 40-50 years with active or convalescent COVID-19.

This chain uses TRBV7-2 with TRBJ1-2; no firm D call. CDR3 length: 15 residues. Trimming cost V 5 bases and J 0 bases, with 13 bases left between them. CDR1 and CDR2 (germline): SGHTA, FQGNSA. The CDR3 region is CASSPRRGTNYGYTF. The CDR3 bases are TGTGCCAGCAGCCCGCGTCGAGGGACTAACTATGGCTACACCTTC. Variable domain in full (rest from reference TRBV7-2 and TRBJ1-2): GAGVSQSPSNKVTEKGKDVELRCDPISGHTALYWYRQSLGQGLEFLIYFQGNSAPDKSGLPSDRFSAERTGGSVSTLTIQRTQQEDSAVYLCASSPRRGTNYGYTFGSGTRLTVV.

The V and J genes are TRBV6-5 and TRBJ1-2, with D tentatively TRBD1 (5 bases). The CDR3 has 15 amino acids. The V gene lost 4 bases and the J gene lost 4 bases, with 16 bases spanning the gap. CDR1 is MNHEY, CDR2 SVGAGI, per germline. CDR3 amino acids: CASSSGGWISYGYTF. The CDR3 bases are TGTGCCAGCAGTTCCGGGGGGTGGATTTCCTATGGCTACACCTTC.

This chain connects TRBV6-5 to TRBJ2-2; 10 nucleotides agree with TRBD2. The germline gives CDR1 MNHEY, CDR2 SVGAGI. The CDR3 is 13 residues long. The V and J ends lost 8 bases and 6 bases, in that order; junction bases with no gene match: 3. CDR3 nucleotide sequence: TGTGCCAGCCTTAGCGGGGGGTCCGGGGAGCTGTTTTTT. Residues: CASLSGGSGELFF.

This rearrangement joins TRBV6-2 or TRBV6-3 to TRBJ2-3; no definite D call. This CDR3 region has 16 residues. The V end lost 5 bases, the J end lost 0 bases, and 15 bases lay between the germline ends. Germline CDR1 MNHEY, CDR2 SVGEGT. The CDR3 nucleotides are TGTGCCAGCAGTCCCCCTCCTTTGGAGAGCACAGATACGCAGTATTTT. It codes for CASSPPPLESTDTQYF.

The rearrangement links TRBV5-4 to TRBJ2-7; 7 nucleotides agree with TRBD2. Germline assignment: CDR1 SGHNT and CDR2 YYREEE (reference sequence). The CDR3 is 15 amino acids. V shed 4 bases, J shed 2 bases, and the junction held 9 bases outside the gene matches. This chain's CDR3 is CASSRYGGGAYEQYF. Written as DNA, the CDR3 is TGTGCCAGCAGCCGTTATGGGGGGGGTGCCTACGAGCAGTACTTC. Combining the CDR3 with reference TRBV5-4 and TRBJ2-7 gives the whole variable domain ETGVTQSPTHLIKTRGQQVTLRCSSQSGHNTVSWYQQALGQGPQFIFQYYREEENGRGNFPPRFSGLQFPNYSSELNVNALELDDSALYLCASSRYGGGAYEQYFGPGTRLTVT.

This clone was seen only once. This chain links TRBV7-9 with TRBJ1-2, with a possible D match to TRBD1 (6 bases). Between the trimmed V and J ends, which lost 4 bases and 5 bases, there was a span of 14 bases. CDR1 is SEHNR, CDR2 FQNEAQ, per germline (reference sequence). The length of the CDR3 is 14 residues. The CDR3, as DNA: TGTGCCAGCAGCTCACCTACAGGGACGTATGGCTACACCTTC. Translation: CASSSPTGTYGYTF.

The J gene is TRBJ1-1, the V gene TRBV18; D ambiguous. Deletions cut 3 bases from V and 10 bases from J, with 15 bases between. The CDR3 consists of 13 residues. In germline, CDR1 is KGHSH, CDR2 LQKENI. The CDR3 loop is CASSPDGGLGAFF. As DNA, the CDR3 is TGTGCCAGCTCACCCGACGGCGGGTTGGGAGCTTTCTTT.

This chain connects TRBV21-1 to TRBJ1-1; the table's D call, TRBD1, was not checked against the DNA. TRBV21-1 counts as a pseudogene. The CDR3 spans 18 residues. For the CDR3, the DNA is TGTGCCAGCAGCAAATTGTCCCGGGACAGTAAATGGAACACTGAAGCTTTCTTT. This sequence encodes CASSKLSRDSKWNTEAFF.

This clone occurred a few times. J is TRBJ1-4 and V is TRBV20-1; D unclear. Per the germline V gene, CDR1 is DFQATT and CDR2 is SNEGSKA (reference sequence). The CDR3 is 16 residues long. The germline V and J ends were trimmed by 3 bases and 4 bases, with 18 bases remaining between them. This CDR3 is CSASLRAPPGNEKLFF. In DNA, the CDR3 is TGCAGTGCTAGTCTGCGGGCTCCACCCGGTAATGAAAAACTGTTTTTT.

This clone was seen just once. This chain's CDR3 is CASSEVAWTPKQQPQHF. CDR3 DNA sequence: TGTGCCAGCAGTGAAGTGGCCTGGACACCCAAACAACAGCCCCAGCATTTT. The J gene is TRBJ1-5, the V gene TRBV6-1; maybe TRBD1 (5 bases). This CDR3 has 17 amino acids. V shed 1 base and J shed 7 bases, with 20 bases lying between them. CDR1 MNHNS and CDR2 SASEGT come from the germline V gene.

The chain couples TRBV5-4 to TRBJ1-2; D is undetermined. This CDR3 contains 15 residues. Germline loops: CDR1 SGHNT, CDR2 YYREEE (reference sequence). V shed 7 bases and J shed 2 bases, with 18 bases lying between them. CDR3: CASHSLEEGNYGYTF. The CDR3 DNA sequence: TGTGCCAGCCACAGCTTGGAAGAGGGAAACTATGGCTACACCTTC. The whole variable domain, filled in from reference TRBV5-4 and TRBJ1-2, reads ETGVTQSPTHLIKTRGQQVTLRCSSQSGHNTVSWYQQALGQGPQFIFQYYREEENGRGNFPPRFSGLQFPNYSSELNVNALELDDSALYLCASHSLEEGNYGYTFGSGTRLTVV.

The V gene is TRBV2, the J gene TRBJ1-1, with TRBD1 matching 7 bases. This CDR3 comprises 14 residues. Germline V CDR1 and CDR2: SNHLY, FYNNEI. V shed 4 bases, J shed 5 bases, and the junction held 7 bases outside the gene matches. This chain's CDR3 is CASSGQGGGTEAFF. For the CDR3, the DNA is TGTGCCAGCAGTGGACAGGGAGGAGGGACTGAAGCTTTCTTT. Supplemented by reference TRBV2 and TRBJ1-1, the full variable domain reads EPEVTQTPSHQVTQMGQEVILRCVPISNHLYFYWYRQILGQKVEFLVSFYNNEISEKSEIFDDQFSVERPDGSNFTLKIRSTKLEDSAMYFCASSGQGGGTEAFFGQGTRLTVV.

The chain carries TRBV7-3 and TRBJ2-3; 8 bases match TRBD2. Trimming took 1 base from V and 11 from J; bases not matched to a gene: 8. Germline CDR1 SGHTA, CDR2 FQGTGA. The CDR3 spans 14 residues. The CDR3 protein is CASSLKGLGVRQYF. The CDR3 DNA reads TGTGCCAGCAGCTTAAAGGGACTAGGGGTACGGCAGTATTTT.

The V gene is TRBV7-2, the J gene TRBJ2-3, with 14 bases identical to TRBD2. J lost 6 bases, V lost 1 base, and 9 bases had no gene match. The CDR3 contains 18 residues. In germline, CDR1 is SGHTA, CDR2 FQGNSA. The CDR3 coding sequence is TGTGCCAGCAGCTTAGGACTAGCGGGGGGGCCTGGGTTGGATACGCAGTATTTT. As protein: CASSLGLAGGPGLDTQYF.

CDR3 nucleotide sequence: TGTGCCAGCAGCTTAGGTGGGCAGTACGAGCAGTACTTC. Its translation: CASSLGGQYEQYF. This chain connects TRBV7-8 to TRBJ2-7; D is ambiguous. The CDR3 runs 13 residues. The V end lost 1 base, the J end lost 4 bases, and 8 bases lay between the germline ends. In germline, CDR1 is SGHVS, CDR2 FQNEAQ.

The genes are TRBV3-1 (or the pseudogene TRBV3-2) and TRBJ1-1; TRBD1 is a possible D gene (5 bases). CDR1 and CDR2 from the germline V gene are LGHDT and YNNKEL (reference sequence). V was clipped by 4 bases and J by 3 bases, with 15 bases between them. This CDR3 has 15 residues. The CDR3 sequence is CASSRRGGWDTEAFF. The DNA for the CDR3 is TGTGCCAGCAGCCGAAGGGGAGGTTGGGACACTGAAGCTTTCTTT.

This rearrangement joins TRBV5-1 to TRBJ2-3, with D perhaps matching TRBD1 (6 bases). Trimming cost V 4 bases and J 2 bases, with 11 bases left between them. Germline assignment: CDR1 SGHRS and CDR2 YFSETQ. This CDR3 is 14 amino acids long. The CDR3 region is CASSPGQNTDTQYF. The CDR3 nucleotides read TGCGCCAGCAGCCCGGGACAAAACACAGATACGCAGTATTTT.

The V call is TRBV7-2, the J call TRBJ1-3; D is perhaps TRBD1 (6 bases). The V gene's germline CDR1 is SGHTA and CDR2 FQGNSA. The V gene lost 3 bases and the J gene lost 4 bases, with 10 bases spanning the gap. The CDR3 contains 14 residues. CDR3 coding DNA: TGTGCCAGCAGCTTCCCCGGGACAGGAAACACCATATATTTT. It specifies CASSFPGTGNTIYF.